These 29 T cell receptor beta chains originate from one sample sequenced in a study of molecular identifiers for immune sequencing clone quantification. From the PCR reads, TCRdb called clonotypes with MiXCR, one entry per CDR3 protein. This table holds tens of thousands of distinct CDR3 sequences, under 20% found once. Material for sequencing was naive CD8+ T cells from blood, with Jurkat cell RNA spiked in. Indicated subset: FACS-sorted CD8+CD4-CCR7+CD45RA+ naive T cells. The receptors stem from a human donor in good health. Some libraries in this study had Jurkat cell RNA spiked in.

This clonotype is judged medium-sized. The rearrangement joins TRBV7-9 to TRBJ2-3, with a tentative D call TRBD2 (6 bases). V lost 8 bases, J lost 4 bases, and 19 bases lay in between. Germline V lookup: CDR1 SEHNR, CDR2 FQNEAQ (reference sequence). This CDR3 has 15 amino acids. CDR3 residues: CASPPAIGSADTQYF. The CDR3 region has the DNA TGTGCCAGCCCACCCGCGATCGGGAGCGCAGATACGCAGTATTTT.

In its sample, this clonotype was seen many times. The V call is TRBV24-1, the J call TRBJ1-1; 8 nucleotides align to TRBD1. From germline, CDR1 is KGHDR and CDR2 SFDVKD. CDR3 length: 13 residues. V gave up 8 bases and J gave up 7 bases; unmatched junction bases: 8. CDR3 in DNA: TGTGCCACCACCGCCGGGACAGGACTTGAAGCTTTCTTT. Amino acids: CATTAGTGLEAFF.

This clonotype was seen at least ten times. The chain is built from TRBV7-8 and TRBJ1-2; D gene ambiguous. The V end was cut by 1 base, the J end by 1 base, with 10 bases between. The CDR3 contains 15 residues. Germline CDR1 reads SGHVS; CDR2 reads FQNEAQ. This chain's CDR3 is CASSLVAEGNYGYTF. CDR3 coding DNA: TGTGCCAGCAGCTTAGTAGCCGAGGGTAACTATGGCTACACCTTC.

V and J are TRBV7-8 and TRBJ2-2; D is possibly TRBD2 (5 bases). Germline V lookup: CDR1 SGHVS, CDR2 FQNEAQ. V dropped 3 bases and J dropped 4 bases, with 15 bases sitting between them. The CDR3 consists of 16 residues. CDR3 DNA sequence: TGTGCCAGCAGCTTCCGAAGCCCGGGAATCACCGGGGAGCTGTTTTTT. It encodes CASSFRSPGITGELFF.

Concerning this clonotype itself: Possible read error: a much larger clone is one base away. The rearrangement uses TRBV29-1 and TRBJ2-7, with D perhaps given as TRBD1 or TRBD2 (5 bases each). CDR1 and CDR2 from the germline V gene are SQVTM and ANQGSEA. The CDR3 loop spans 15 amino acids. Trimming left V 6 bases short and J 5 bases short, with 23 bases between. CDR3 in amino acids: CSVLGVSQGVDEQYF. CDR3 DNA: TGCAGCGTCCTTGGGGTTTCGCAGGGAGTTGACGAGCAGTACTTC.

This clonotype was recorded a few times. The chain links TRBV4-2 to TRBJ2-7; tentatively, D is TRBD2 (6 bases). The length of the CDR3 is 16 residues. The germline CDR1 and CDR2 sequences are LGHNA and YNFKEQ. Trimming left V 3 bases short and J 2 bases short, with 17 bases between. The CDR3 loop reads CASSQEAGQLTYEQYF. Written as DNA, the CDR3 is TGTGCCAGCAGCCAGGAAGCGGGTCAACTTACCTACGAGCAGTACTTC.

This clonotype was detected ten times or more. The CDR3 sequence: CASSLQGSGANVLTF. The DNA of the CDR3 is TGTGCCAGCAGCCTACAGGGTTCAGGGGCCAACGTCCTGACTTTC. The V and J genes are TRBV6-5 and TRBJ2-6; the D gene is possibly TRBD1 (6 bases). CDR1 is MNHEY, CDR2 SVGAGI, per germline. V was clipped by 6 bases and J by 4 bases, with 13 bases between them. The CDR3 sequence is 15 residues long.

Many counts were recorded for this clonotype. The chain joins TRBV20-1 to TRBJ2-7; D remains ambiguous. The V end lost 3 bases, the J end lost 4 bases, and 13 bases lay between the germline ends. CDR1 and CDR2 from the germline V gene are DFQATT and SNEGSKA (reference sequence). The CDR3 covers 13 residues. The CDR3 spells CSASQLEVYEQYF. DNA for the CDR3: TGCAGTGCTAGTCAGTTAGAGGTGTACGAGCAGTACTTC.

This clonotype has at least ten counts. CDR3 bases: TGCAGTGCTAGAGATCAGGGACTAGCCCAAGAGACCCAGTACTTC. It codes for CSARDQGLAQETQYF. The chain employs TRBV20-1 and TRBJ2-5; 9 bases fit TRBD2. Losses at the gene ends were 0 bases for V and 1 base for J; bases not matched to a gene: 3. CDR3 length: 15 amino acids. Germline V gene sequence: CDR1 DFQATT, CDR2 SNEGSKA (reference sequence).

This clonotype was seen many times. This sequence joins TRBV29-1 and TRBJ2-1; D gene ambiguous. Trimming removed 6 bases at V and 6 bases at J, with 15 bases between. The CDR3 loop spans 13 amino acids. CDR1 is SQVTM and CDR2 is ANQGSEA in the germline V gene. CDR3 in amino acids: CSVGFGRSNEQFF. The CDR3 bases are TGCAGCGTCGGCTTCGGACGGAGCAATGAGCAGTTCTTC.

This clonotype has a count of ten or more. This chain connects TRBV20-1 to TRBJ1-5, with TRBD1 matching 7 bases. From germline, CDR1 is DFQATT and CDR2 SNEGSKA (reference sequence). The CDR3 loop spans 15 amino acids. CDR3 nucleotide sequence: TGCAGCGACGGGAAAGGGACAGCAAGCAATCAGCCCCAGCATTTT. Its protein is CSDGKGTASNQPQHF.

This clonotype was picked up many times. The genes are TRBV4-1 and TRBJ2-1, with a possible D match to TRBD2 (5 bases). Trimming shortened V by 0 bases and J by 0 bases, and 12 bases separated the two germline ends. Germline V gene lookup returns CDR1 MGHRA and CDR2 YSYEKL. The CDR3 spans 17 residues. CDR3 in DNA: TGCGCCAGCAGCCAAGATCTAGGGCGGGTCTCCTACAATGAGCAGTTCTTC. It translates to CASSQDLGRVSYNEQFF.

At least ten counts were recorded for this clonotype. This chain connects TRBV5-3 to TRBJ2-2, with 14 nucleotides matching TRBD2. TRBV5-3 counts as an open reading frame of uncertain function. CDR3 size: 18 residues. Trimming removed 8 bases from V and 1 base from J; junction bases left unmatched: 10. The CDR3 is CASSGSGTSGGNTGELFF. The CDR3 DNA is TGTGCCAGCAGCGGATCCGGGACTAGCGGGGGGAACACCGGGGAGCTGTTTTTT.

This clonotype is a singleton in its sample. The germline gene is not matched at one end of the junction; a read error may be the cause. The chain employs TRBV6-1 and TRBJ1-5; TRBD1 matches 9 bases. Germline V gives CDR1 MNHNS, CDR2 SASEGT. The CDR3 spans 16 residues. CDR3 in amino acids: CACRAGTGSSNQPQHF. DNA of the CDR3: TGTGCCTGCAGAGCCGGGACAGGGAGTAGCAATCAGCCCCAGCATTTT.

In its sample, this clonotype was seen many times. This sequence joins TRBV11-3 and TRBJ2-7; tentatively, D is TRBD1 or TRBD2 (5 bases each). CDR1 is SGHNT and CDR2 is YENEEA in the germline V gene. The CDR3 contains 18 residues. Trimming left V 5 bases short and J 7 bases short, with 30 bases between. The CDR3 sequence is CASSPRRGAAVLGGEQYF. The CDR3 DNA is TGTGCCAGCAGCCCCCGTAGGGGTGCAGCGGTGTTAGGTGGAGAGCAGTACTTC. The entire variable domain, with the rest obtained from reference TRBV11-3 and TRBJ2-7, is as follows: EAGVVQSPRYKIIEKKQPVAFWCNPISGHNTLYWYLQNLGQGPELLIRYENEEAVDDSQLPKDRFSAERLKGVDSTLKIQPAELGDSAVYLCASSPRRGAAVLGGEQYFGPGTRLTVT.

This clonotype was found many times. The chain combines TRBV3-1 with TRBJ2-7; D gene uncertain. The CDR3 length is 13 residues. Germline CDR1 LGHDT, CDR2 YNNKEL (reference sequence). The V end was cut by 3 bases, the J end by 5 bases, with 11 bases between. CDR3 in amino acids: CASSQGMVHEQYF. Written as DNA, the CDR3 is TGTGCCAGCAGCCAGGGGATGGTCCACGAGCAGTACTTC.

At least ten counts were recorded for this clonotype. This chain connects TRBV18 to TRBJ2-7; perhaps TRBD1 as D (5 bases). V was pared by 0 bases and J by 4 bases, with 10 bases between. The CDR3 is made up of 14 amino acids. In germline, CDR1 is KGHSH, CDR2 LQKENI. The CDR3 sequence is CASSPPGRVYEQYF. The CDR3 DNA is TGTGCCAGCTCACCACCCGGCAGGGTTTACGAGCAGTACTTC.

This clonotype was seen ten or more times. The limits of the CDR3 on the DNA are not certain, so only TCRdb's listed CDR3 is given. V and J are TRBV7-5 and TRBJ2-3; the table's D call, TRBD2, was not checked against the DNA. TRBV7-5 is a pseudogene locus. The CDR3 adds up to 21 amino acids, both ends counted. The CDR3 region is CISVSEANIAGGPETTDTQYF.

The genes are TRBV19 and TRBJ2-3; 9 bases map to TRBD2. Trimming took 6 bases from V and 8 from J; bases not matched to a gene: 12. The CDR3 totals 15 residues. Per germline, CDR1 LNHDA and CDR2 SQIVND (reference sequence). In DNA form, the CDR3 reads TGTGCCAGTAGCACTAGCGGGTGGAGCACAAGTACGCAGTATTTT. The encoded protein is CASSTSGWSTSTQYF.

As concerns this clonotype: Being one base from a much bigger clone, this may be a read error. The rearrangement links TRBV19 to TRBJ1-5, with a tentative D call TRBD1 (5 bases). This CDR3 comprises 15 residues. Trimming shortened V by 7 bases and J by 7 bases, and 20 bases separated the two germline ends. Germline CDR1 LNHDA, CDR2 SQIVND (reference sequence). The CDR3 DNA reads TGTGCCAGTAATATTTCTACAGAGGGGATCCAGCCCCAGCATTTT. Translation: CASNISTEGIQPQHF.

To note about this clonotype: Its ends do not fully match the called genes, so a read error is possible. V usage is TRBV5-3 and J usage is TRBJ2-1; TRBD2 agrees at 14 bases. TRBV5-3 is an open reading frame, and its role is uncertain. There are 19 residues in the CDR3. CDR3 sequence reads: CASSSFGTSGRRGYNEQFF. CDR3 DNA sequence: TGTGCCAGCAGCTCATTCGGGACTAGCGGGAGACGGGGCTACAATGAGCAGTTCTTC.

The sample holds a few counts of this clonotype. Written as DNA, the CDR3 is TGTGCCAGCAGGGGGAGGACTAGCGGGAGCTCCTACAATGAGCAGTTCTTC. Amino acids: CASRGRTSGSSYNEQFF. V gene TRBV2 combines with J gene TRBJ2-1; 13 positions agree with TRBD2. This CDR3 is built from 17 residues. Germline V gene sequence: CDR1 SNHLY, CDR2 FYNNEI. V was pared by 6 bases and J by 0 bases, with 5 bases of the junction left unmatched.

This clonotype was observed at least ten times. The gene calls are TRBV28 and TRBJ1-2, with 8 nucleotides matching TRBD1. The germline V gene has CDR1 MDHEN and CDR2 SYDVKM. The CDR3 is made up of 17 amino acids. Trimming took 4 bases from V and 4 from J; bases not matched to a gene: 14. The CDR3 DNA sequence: TGTGCCAGCAGTTCACTCGGACAGGGAGCTTTCGGCTATGGCTACACCTTC. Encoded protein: CASSSLGQGAFGYGYTF.

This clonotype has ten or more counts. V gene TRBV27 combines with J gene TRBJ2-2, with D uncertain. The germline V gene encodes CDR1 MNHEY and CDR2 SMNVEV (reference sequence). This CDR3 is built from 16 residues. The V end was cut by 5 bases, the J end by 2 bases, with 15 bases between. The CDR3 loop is CASSTLYSLNTGELFF. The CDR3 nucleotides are TGTGCCAGCAGTACCCTTTATTCACTCAACACCGGGGAGCTGTTTTTT.

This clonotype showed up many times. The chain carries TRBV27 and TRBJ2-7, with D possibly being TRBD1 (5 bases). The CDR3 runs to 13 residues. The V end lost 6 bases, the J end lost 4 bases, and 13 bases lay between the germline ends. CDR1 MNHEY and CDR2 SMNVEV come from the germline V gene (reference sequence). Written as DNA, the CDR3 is TGTGCCAGCAGCCCTGCGACAGAATACGAGCAGTACTTC. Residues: CASSPATEYEQYF.

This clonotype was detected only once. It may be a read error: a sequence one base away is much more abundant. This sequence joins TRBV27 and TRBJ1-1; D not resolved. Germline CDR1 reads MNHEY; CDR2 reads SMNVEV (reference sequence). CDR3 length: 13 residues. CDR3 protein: CASSPGLTTEVFF. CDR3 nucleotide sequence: TGTGCCAGCAGCCCTGGGTTGACCACTGAAGTTTTCTTT.

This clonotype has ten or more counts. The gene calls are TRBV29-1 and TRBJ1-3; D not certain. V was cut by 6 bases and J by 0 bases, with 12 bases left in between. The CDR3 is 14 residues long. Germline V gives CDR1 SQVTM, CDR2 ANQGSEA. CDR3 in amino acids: CSVLPAGSGNTIYF. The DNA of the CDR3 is TGCAGCGTGCTACCCGCCGGCTCTGGAAACACCATATATTTT.

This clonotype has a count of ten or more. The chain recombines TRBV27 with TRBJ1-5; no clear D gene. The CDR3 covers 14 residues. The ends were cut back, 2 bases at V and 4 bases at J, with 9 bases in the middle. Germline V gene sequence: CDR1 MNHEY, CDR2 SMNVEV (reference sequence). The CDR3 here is CASSLGPGNQPQHF. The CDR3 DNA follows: TGTGCCAGCAGTTTAGGGCCGGGGAATCAGCCCCAGCATTTT.

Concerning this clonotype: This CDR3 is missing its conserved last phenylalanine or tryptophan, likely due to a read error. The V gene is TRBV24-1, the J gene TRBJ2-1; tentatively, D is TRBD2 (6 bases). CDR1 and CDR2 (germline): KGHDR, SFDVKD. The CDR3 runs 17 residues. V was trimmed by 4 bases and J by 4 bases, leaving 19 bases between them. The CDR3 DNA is TGTGCCACCAGTGAATCAGTATGGGGAGGACATTACAATGAGCAGTTCCTC. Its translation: CATSESVWGGHYNEQFL.